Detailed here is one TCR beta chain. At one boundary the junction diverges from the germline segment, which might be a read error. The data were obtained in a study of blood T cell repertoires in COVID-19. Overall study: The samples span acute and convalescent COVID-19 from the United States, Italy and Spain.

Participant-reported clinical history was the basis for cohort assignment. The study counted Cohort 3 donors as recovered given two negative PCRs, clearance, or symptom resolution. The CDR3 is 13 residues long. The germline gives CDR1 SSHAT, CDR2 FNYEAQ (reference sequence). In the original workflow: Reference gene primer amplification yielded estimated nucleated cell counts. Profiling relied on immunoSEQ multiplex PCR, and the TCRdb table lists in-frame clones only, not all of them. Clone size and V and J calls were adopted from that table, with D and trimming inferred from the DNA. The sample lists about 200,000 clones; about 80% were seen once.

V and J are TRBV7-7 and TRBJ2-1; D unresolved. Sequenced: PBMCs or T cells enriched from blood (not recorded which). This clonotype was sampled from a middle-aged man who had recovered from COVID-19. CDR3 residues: CASSLASYNEQFF. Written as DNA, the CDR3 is TGTGCTAGCAGCTTAGCCTCGTACAATGAGCAGTTCTTC.